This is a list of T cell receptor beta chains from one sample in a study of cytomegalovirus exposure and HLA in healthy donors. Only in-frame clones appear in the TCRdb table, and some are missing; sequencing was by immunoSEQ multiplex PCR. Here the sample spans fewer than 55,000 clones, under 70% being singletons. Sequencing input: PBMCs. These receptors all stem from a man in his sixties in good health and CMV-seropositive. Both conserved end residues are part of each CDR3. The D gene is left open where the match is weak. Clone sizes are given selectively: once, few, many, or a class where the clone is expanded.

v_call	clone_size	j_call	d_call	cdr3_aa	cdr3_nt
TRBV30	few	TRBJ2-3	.	CAWVRVGNTDTQYF	TGTGCCTGGGTGAGGGTGGGTAACACAGATACGCAGTATTTT
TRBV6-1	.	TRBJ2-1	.	CASSEKENRYNEQFF	TGTGCCAGCAGTGAAAAAGAAAACAGATACAATGAGCAGTTCTTC
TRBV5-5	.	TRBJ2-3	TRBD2	CASSSKTSDSTREYF	TGTGCCAGCAGCTCCAAGACTAGCGACTCTACTCGGGAGTATTTT
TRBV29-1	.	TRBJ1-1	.	CSVVSGIEAFF	TGCAGCGTTGTTTCGGGGATTGAAGCTTTCTTT
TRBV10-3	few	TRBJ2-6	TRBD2	CAISGTGPLLAGGLSGANVLTF	TGTGCCATCAGTGGGACAGGGCCCTTGCTAGCGGGAGGTCTCTCTGGGGCCAACGTCCTGACTTTC
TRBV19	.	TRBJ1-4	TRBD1	CASRGTGFLTNEKLFF	TGTGCCAGTCGAGGGACAGGGTTTTTGACTAATGAAAAACTGTTTTTT
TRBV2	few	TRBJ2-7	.	CASSVLYEQYF	TGTGCCAGCAGTGTACTCTACGAGCAGTACTTC
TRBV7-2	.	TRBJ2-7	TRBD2	CASGGGLYEQYF	TGTGCCAGCGGGGGAGGGTTATACGAGCAGTACTTC
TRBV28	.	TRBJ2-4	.	CASSLSGVKNIQYF	TGTGCCAGCAGTTTATCAGGGGTCAAAAACATTCAGTACTTC
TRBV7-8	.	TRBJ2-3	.	CAIGAGGPDTQYF	TGTGCCATAGGGGCCGGGGGGCCAGATACGCAGTATTTT
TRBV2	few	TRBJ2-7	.	CASSPGPGSYEQYF	TGTGCCAGCAGTCCCGGACCGGGATCCTACGAGCAGTACTTC
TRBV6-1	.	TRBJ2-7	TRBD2	CASSEASSGSSYEQYF	TGTGCCAGCAGTGAAGCGTCTAGCGGGAGTTCCTACGAGCAGTACTTC
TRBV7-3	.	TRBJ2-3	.	CASSLSGITDTQYF	TGTGCCAGCAGCTTAAGCGGGATCACAGATACGCAGTATTTT
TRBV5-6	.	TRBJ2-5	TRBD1	CASSLPGQGFETQYF	TGTGCCAGCAGCTTGCCGGGACAGGGATTCGAGACCCAGTACTTC
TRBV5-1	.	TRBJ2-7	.	CASSLGEGTEQYF	TGCGCCAGCAGCTTGGGTGAGGGTACCGAGCAGTACTTC
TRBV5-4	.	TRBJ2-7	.	CASSFPTGGPYEQYF	TGTGCCAGCAGCTTCCCAACCGGGGGTCCCTACGAGCAGTACTTC
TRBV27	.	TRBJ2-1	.	CASSQDFDNEQFF	TGTGCCAGCAGCCAGGACTTCGACAATGAGCAGTTCTTC
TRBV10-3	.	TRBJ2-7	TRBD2	CAISENVFTTSGSYEQYF	TGTGCCATCAGTGAAAATGTCTTTACGACTAGCGGGTCCTACGAGCAGTACTTC
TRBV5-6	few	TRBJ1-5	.	CASSVSGQSNQPQHF	TGTGCCAGCAGCGTTTCGGGACAAAGCAATCAGCCCCAGCATTTT
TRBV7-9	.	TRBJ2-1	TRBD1	CASSLVGQGAYNEQFF	TGTGCCAGCAGCTTAGTTGGACAGGGGGCATACAATGAGCAGTTCTTC